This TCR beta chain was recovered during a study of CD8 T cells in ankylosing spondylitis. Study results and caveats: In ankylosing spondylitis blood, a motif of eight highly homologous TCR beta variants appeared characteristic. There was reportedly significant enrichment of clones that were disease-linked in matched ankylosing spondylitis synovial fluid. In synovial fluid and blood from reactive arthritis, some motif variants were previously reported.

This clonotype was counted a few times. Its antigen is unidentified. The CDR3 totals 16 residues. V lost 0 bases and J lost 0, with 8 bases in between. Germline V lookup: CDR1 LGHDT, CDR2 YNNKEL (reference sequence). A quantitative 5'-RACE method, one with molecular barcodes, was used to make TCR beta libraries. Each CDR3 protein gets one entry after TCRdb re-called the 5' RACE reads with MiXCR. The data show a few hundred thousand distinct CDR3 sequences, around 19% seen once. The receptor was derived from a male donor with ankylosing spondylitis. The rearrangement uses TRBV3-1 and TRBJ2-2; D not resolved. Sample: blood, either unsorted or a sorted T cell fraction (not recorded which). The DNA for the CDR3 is TGTGCCAGCAGCCAAGAGACCGTAGCGAACACCGGGGAGCTGTTTTTT. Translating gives CASSQETVANTGELFF.